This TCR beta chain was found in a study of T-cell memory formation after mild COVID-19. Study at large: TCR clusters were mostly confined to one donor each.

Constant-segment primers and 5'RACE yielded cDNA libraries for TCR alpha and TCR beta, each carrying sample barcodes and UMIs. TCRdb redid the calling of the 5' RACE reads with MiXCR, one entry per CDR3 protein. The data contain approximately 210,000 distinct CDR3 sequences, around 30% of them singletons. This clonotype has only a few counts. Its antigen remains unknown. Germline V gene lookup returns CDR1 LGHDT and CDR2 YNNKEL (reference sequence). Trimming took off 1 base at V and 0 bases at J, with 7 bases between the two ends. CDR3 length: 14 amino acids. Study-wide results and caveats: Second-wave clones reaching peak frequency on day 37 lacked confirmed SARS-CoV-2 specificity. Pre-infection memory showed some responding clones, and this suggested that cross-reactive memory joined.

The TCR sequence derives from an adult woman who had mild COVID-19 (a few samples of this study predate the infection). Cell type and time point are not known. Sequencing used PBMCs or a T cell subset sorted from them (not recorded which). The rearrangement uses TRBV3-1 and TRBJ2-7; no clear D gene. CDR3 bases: TGTGCCAGCAGCCAAGTGTACAGCTCCTACGAGCAGTACTTC. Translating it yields CASSQVYSSYEQYF.